The present entry profiles one T cell receptor (beta chain) with its context. The data stem from a study of T cell changes during pregnancy in multiple sclerosis. Sequencing was performed with immunoSEQ multiplex PCR; in TCRdb, only in-frame clones are kept and a portion is missing. The profile covers about 43,000 clones, with roughly 88% appearing a single time and less than 5.5% taken by the ten largest. This specimen consisted of peripheral blood, obtained in the second trimester of pregnancy. This receptor was obtained from a female donor in good health, enrolled as a control in a pregnancy study.

As DNA, the CDR3 is TGCGCCAGCAGTGAGGGGGCCCCTTTAAGAGGCTACACCTTC. Its translation is CASSEGAPLRGYTF. V is TRBV10-2 and J is TRBJ1-2; possibly TRBD1 for D (5 bases). V lost 2 bases and J 8 bases, leaving 15 bases between the germline ends. The CDR3 is made up of 14 amino acids. Germline CDR1 reads WSHSY; CDR2 reads SAAADI.